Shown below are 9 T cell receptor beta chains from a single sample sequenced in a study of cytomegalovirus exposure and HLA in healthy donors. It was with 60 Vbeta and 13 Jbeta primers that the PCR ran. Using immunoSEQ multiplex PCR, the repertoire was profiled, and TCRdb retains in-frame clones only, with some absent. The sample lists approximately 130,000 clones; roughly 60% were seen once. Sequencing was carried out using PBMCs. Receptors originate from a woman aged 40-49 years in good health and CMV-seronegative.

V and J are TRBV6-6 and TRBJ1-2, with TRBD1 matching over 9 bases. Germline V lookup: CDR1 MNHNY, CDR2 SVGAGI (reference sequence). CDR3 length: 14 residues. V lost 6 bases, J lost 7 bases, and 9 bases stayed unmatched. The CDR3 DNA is TGTGCCAGCAGCCGTGACCCGGGACAGGGTGGCTACACCTTC. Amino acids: CASSRDPGQGGYTF.

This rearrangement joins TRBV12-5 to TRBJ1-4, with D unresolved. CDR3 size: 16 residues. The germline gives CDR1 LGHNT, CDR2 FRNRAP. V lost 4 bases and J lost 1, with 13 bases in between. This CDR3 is CASGSAIPITNEKLFF. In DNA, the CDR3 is TGTGCTAGTGGTTCCGCTATTCCCATAACTAATGAAAAACTGTTTTTT.

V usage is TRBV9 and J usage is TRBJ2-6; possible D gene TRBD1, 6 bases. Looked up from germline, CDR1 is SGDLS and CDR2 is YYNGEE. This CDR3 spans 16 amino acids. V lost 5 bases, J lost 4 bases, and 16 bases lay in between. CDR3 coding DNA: TGTGCCAGCAGTACAGGGTCCCTAGGAGGGGCCAACGTCCTGACTTTC. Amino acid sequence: CASSTGSLGGANVLTF.

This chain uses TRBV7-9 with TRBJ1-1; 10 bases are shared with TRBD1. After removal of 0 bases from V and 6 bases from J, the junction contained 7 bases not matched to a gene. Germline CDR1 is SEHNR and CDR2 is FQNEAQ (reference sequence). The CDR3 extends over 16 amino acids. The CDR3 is CASSLAAGTGESEAFF. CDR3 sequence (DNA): TGTGCCAGCAGCTTAGCTGCCGGGACAGGGGAGTCTGAAGCTTTCTTT.

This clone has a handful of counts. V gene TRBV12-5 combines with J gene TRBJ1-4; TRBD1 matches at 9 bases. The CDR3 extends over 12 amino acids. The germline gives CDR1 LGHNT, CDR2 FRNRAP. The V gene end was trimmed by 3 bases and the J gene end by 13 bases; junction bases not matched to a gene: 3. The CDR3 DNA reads TGTGCTAGTGGTTTAGGGACAGGGATACTGTTTTTT. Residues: CASGLGTGILFF.

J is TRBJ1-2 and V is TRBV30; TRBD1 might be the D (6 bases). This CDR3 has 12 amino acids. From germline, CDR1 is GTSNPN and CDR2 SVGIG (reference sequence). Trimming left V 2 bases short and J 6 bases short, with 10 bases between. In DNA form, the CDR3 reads TGTGCCTGGAGTTCCCGGACAGATGGCTACACCTTC. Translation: CAWSSRTDGYTF. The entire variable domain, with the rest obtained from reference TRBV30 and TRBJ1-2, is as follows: SQTIHQWPATLVQPVGSPLSLECTVEGTSNPNLYWYRQAAGRGLQLLFYSVGIGQISSEVPQNLSASRPQDRQFILSSKKLLLSDSGFYLCAWSSRTDGYTFGSGTRLTVV.

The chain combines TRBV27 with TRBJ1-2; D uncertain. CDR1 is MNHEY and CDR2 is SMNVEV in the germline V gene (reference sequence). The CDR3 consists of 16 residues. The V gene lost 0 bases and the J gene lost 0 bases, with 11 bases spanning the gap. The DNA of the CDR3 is TGTGCCAGCAGTTTATCGCGGCAGCCTACTAACTATGGCTACACCTTC. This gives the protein CASSLSRQPTNYGYTF.

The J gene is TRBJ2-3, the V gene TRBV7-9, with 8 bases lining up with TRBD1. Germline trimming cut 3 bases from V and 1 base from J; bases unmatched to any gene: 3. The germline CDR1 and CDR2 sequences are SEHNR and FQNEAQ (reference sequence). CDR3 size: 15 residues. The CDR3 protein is CASSFPDRGTDTQYF. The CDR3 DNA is TGTGCCAGCAGCTTCCCGGACAGGGGCACAGATACGCAGTATTTT.

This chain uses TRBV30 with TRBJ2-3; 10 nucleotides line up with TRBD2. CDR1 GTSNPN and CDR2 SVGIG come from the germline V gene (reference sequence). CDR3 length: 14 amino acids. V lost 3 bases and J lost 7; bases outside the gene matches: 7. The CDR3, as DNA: TGTGCCTGGAGCGGGGTACTAGCGGGGCATACGCAGTATTTT. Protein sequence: CAWSGVLAGHTQYF.